The rows below give T cell receptor beta chains drawn from one sample of a study of OX40 agonist ivuxolimab in advanced cancers. The table came from immunoSEQ multiplex PCR; TCRdb's copy has only in-frame clones and leaves some out. The sample holds approximately 74,000 clones, 90% seen once. The material sequenced was CD4+ or CD8+ T cells sorted from blood, taken in a trial of the OX40 agonist ivuxolimab. The receptors stem from an adult with an advanced solid tumor such as melanoma, head and neck, liver or kidney cancer. Each CDR3 is given with its conserved first and last residue. A D gene is named only where the DNA matches it firmly. The listing skips clone size in some rows; elsewhere it reads once, few, many or a size class.

clone_size	v_call	d_call	j_call	cdr3_aa	cdr3_nt
NA	TRBV11-2	NA	TRBJ2-7	CASSLGGLGTVPYEQYF	TGTGCCAGCAGCTTAGGGGGCTTGGGGACCGTCCCCTACGAGCAGTACTTC
NA	TRBV5-1	TRBD1	TRBJ1-1	CASSYQGGTEAFF	TGCGCCAGCAGCTATCAGGGGGGGACTGAAGCTTTCTTT
NA	TRBV28	TRBD1	TRBJ1-1	CASSQGARETTEAFF	TGTGCCAGCAGTCAGGGGGCGCGTGAGACCACTGAAGCTTTCTTT
once	TRBV2	TRBD1	TRBJ2-3	CASRDRQGTDTQYF	TGTGCCAGCAGGGACAGGCAGGGCACAGATACGCAGTATTTT
NA	TRBV6-1	TRBD2	TRBJ2-3	CASSRAGRADTQYF	TGTGCCAGCAGTAGAGCGGGAAGGGCAGATACGCAGTATTTT
few	TRBV9	NA	TRBJ1-1	CASSRGLNTEAFF	TGTGCCAGCAGTAGGGGACTGAACACTGAAGCTTTCTTT
NA	TRBV6-6	NA	TRBJ1-5	CAHGRGLWPQHF	TGTGCCCACGGAAGGGGGTTATGGCCCCAGCATTTT
NA	TRBV6-9	NA	TRBJ2-7	CASSVGYEQYF	TGTGCCAGCAGCGTGGGTTACGAGCAGTACTTC
NA	TRBV28	NA	TRBJ1-5	CASMGELGAQPQHF	TGTGCCAGCATGGGTGAGCTGGGGGCTCAGCCCCAGCATTTT
NA	TRBV6-5	NA	TRBJ2-7	CASSLNHEQYF	TGTGCCAGCAGCTTGAACCACGAGCAGTACTTC
NA	TRBV28	NA	TRBJ1-2	CASSRGVRTF	TGTGCCAGCAGTCGAGGCGTGAGGACCTTC
NA	TRBV5-4	NA	TRBJ2-1	CASSPVNPRDEQFF	TGTGCCAGCAGCCCCGTAAACCCTAGGGATGAGCAGTTCTTC
NA	TRBV10-3	NA	TRBJ2-7	CAISESGGEQYF	TGTGCCATCAGTGAGTCAGGTGGCGAGCAGTACTTC
NA	TRBV27	NA	TRBJ1-5	CASPNQPQHF	TGTGCCAGTCCAAATCAGCCCCAGCATTTT
NA	TRBV10-3	NA	TRBJ1-2	CAILLGRERGYTF	TGTGCCATCCTGTTGGGAAGGGAACGGGGCTACACCTTC
NA	TRBV6-6	TRBD2	TRBJ2-1	CASTQAGAGGYNEQFF	TGTGCCAGCACCCAGGCCGGGGCGGGGGGTTACAATGAGCAGTTCTTC
NA	TRBV11-3	NA	TRBJ2-5	CASSFYRETQYF	TGTGCCAGCAGCTTCTATAGGGAGACCCAGTACTTC
NA	TRBV5-1	NA	TRBJ2-5	CASSLGTGRGQETQYF	TGCGCCAGCAGCTTGGGCACAGGGAGGGGGCAAGAGACCCAGTACTTC
NA	TRBV7-9	TRBD1	TRBJ1-3	CASSFGTDGNTIYF	TGTGCCAGCAGCTTCGGGACAGACGGAAACACCATATATTTT
NA	TRBV7-8	NA	TRBJ2-3	CASSPGPFLVSDTQYF	TGTGCCAGCAGCCCCGGACCCTTCCTAGTCTCGGATACGCAGTATTTT
once	TRBV28	NA	TRBJ1-2	CASSLARQDGYTF	TGTGCCAGCAGTTTAGCAAGACAGGATGGCTACACCTTC
NA	TRBV6-4	TRBD1	TRBJ2-7	CATPKGGQVPYEQYF	TGTGCCACTCCTAAGGGGGGACAGGTGCCCTACGAGCAGTACTTC
few	TRBV7-2	TRBD1	TRBJ1-2	CASSVGTASNYGYTF	TGTGCCAGCAGCGTAGGGACAGCTTCTAACTATGGCTACACCTTC
NA	TRBV15	NA	TRBJ2-5	CATSRDPLETQYF	TGTGCCACCAGCAGAGATCCCCTCGAGACCCAGTACTTC
NA	TRBV2	TRBD1	TRBJ1-2	CASTVDRGGGYTF	TGTGCCAGCACGGTTGACAGGGGGGGAGGCTACACCTTC
NA	TRBV28	NA	TRBJ2-7	CASSLILLAADQAYEQYF	TGTGCCAGCAGTTTAATTTTGTTGGCGGCGGACCAAGCCTACGAGCAGTACTTC
NA	TRBV5-4	NA	TRBJ2-2	CASSLVGNTGELFF	TGTGCCAGCAGCTTGGTAGGGAACACCGGGGAGCTGTTTTTT
NA	TRBV28	TRBD2	TRBJ2-4	CASSSSGGDEYF	TGTGCCAGCAGTTCCTCTGGGGGGGATGAGTACTTC
NA	TRBV7-2	TRBD2	TRBJ2-3	CASSSPTSGGDHTQYF	TGTGCCAGCAGCTCCCCAACTAGCGGGGGGGACCATACGCAGTATTTT
NA	TRBV19	NA	TRBJ2-1	CASSIGGTPSYNEQFF	TGTGCCAGTAGTATAGGCGGGACTCCCTCCTACAATGAGCAGTTCTTC
NA	TRBV7-8	TRBD1	TRBJ1-2	CASSSAGTGAGGYTF	TGTGCCAGCAGCTCCGCCGGGACAGGGGCGGGCGGCTACACCTTC
NA	TRBV4-1	TRBD2	TRBJ2-3	CASSQDGAGGPTDTQYF	TGCGCCAGCAGCCAAGATGGGGCGGGAGGGCCGACAGATACGCAGTATTTT
NA	TRBV6-5	NA	TRBJ2-7	CASSYLDQGTYEQYF	TGTGCCAGCAGTTACTTGGATCAGGGGACCTACGAGCAGTACTTC
NA	TRBV18	TRBD1	TRBJ2-5	CASSPPGQGGETQYF	TGTGCCAGCTCACCCCCTGGACAGGGGGGAGAGACCCAGTACTTC
NA	TRBV11-3	NA	TRBJ2-1	CASSLGYRESGNNEQFF	TGTGCCAGCAGCTTAGGGTATCGGGAATCGGGGAACAATGAGCAGTTCTTC
NA	TRBV4-2	TRBD2	TRBJ2-7	CASSRELAGGTSNSYEQYF	TGTGCCAGCAGCCGAGAACTAGCGGGGGGGACCTCTAACTCCTACGAGCAGTACTTC
NA	TRBV11-2	NA	TRBJ2-7	CASSLAGAGNEQYF	TGTGCCAGCAGCTTAGCGGGGGCAGGAAACGAGCAGTACTTC
NA	TRBV11-3	NA	TRBJ2-6	CASSLDLVSGANVLTF	TGTGCCAGCAGCTTAGATCTGGTCTCTGGGGCCAACGTCCTGACTTTC
NA	TRBV10-1	TRBD1	TRBJ2-1	CATMRRQGLGNEQFF	TGCGCCACCATGAGAAGACAGGGCTTGGGTAATGAGCAGTTCTTC
NA	TRBV7-8	TRBD1	TRBJ2-1	CASSLAWGTGFYNEQFF	TGTGCCAGCAGCTTAGCTTGGGGGACAGGGTTTTACAATGAGCAGTTCTTC
NA	TRBV5-1	NA	TRBJ2-7	CASSLAAGVSYEQYF	TGCGCCAGCAGCTTGGCGGCAGGGGTGTCCTACGAGCAGTACTTC
NA	TRBV10-2	NA	TRBJ1-2	CASKQLANYGYTF	TGCGCCAGCAAGCAGCTAGCTAACTATGGCTACACCTTC
NA	TRBV28	NA	TRBJ2-1	CASSLLDEQFF	TGTGCCAGCAGTTTATTAGATGAGCAGTTCTTC
NA	TRBV28	NA	TRBJ1-2	CASSLGPTYGYTF	TGTGCCAGCAGTTTGGGCCCCACCTATGGCTACACCTTC
NA	TRBV5-1	NA	TRBJ1-1	CASSSDGNTEAFF	TGCGCCAGCAGCTCGGATGGGAACACTGAAGCTTTCTTT
NA	TRBV6-1	NA	TRBJ2-1	CASSVRELHNGQFF	TGTGCCAGCAGTGTTCGGGAGCTTCACAATGGGCAGTTCTTC
NA	TRBV10-3	NA	TRBJ1-5	CAISESWEEPQHF	TGTGCCATCAGTGAGTCATGGGAGGAGCCCCAGCATTTT
NA	TRBV10-3	NA	TRBJ1-3	CAVLGHFGNTIYF	TGTGCCGTCCTGGGACACTTCGGAAACACCATATATTTT
once	TRBV18	TRBD2	TRBJ2-1	CASSPNAGALNEQFF	TGTGCCAGCTCACCAAACGCGGGAGCCCTCAATGAGCAGTTCTTC
NA	TRBV11-2	NA	TRBJ2-4	CASSLEKNIQYF	TGTGCCAGCAGCTTAGAGAAAAACATTCAGTACTTC
few	TRBV19	NA	TRBJ2-2	CASRQGRDTGELFF	TGTGCCAGTAGACAGGGTAGAGACACCGGGGAGCTGTTTTTT
NA	TRBV19	TRBD1	TRBJ2-7	CASGGRVTGASGYEQYF	TGTGCCAGTGGGGGACGGGTAACAGGGGCCTCCGGGTACGAGCAGTACTTC
NA	TRBV2	NA	TRBJ2-3	CASGVSGSVTDTQYF	TGTGCCAGCGGGGTTTCCGGGAGTGTCACAGATACGCAGTATTTT
once	TRBV5-1	NA	TRBJ1-5	CASSLESNQPQHF	TGCGCCAGCAGCTTGGAGAGCAATCAGCCCCAGCATTTT